Presented here are 27 T cell receptor beta chains from one specimen sequenced in a study of radiotherapy plus CTLA-4 blockade in lung cancer. Profiling relied on immunoSEQ multiplex PCR, and the TCRdb table lists in-frame clones only, not all of them. The sample shows roughly 53,000 clones, 70% to 90% of them seen only once. Source: peripheral blood, taken from a patient treated with radiotherapy plus ipilimumab. These receptors came from a human donor with non-small cell lung cancer whose response to radiotherapy plus ipilimumab could not be evaluated.

This chain connects TRBV6-5 to TRBJ1-3, with a tentative D call TRBD1 (6 bases). CDR1 is MNHEY and CDR2 is SVGAGI in the germline V gene. The CDR3 runs 14 residues. V was shortened by 5 bases and J by 2 bases, with 10 bases between the two germline ends. CDR3 sequence reads: CASSTQGPGNTIYF. The CDR3 DNA follows: TGTGCCAGCAGTACACAGGGACCTGGAAACACCATATATTTT.

The chain has TRBV6-6 and TRBJ1-1; TRBD1 aligns across 8 bases. The trim removed 7 bases at V and 5 bases at J, leaving 9 bases unmatched. The germline V gene encodes CDR1 MNHNY and CDR2 SVGAGI (reference sequence). The CDR3 length is 14 residues. The CDR3 protein is CASTTPGGLTEAFF. CDR3 bases: TGTGCCAGCACCACCCCAGGGGGCTTAACTGAAGCTTTCTTT.

The chain employs TRBV5-1 and TRBJ1-4; TRBD1 matches 7 bases. The CDR3 runs to 15 residues. CDR1 and CDR2 from the germline V gene are SGHRS and YFSETQ. V lost 4 bases and J lost 8; bases outside the gene matches: 11. The chain's CDR3 is CASSAQGRETEKLFF. The CDR3 DNA sequence: TGCGCCAGCAGCGCACAGGGGCGGGAAACGGAAAAACTGTTTTTT.

The chain combines TRBV28 with TRBJ2-1, with 10 bases fitting TRBD1. Germline V gene data show CDR1 as MDHEN and CDR2 as SYDVKM. V lost 5 bases and J lost 9; bases outside the gene matches: 10. The CDR3 covers 15 residues. The DNA of the CDR3 is TGTGCCAGCAGTCCTGGACAGGGGGGAACCGGTGAGCAGTTCTTC. It translates to CASSPGQGGTGEQFF.

The rearrangement joins TRBV5-1 to TRBJ2-6, with a weak D call TRBD2 (6 bases). The V end was cut by 0 bases, the J end by 2 bases, with 12 bases between. CDR1 is SGHRS, CDR2 YFSETQ, per germline. The CDR3 contains 17 residues. Here the CDR3 reads CASSLERVGAGANVLTF. CDR3 DNA sequence: TGCGCCAGCAGCTTGGAGCGGGTTGGCGCTGGGGCCAACGTCCTGACTTTC. Full variable domain (outside the CDR3, taken from reference TRBV5-1 and TRBJ2-6): KAGVTQTPRYLIKTRGQQVTLSCSPISGHRSVSWYQQTPGQGLQFLFEYFSETQRNKGNFPGRFSGRQFSNSRSEMNVSTLELGDSALYLCASSLERVGAGANVLTFGAGSRLTVL.

This rearrangement joins TRBV18 to TRBJ2-2; D might be TRBD1 (6 bases). CDR1 is KGHSH and CDR2 is LQKENI in the germline V gene. This CDR3 contains 16 residues. V lost 2 bases to trimming and J lost 0 bases, with 10 bases between them. CDR3 protein: CASSPYRAANTGELFF. Written as DNA, the CDR3 is TGTGCCAGCTCACCATACAGGGCCGCGAACACCGGGGAGCTGTTTTTT. Looking up the rest from reference TRBV18 and TRBJ2-2 gives the full variable domain: NAGVMQNPRHLVRRRGQEARLRCSPMKGHSHVYWYRQLPEEGLKFMVYLQKENIIDESGMPKERFSAEFPKEGPSILRIQQVVRGDSAAYFCASSPYRAANTGELFFGEGSRLTVL.

The V gene is TRBV4-2, the J gene TRBJ1-6; TRBD1 matches at 10 bases. V lost 0 bases, J lost 7 bases, and 6 bases stayed unmatched. Germline CDR1 is LGHNA and CDR2 is YNFKEQ. CDR3 length: 17 residues. CDR3 sequence reads: CASSQDLWTGGNSPLHF. CDR3 sequence (DNA): TGTGCCAGCAGCCAAGACCTTTGGACAGGGGGAAATTCACCCCTCCACTTT.

The V gene is TRBV28, the J gene TRBJ1-2; D is unresolved. Trimming took 1 base from V and 5 from J, leaving 8 bases between them. This CDR3 has 13 residues. Germline-derived CDR1 and CDR2 are MDHEN and SYDVKM. The CDR3 coding sequence is TGTGCCAGCAGTTTATTGGCACATTATGGCTACACCTTC. Its protein is CASSLLAHYGYTF.

This clone was seen a single time. The chain combines TRBV19 with TRBJ2-3; 14 bases map to TRBD2. The V and J ends lost 9 bases and 4 bases, in that order; junction bases with no gene match: 6. The length of the CDR3 is 15 residues. CDR1 is LNHDA and CDR2 is SQIVND in the germline V gene (reference sequence). The CDR3 sequence: CASMTSGREADTQYF. In DNA, the CDR3 is TGTGCCAGCATGACTAGCGGGAGGGAGGCAGATACGCAGTATTTT.

The rearrangement links TRBV5-6 to TRBJ2-5, with D perhaps TRBD1 (5 bases). CDR3 length: 16 amino acids. Germline CDR1 reads SGHDT; CDR2 reads YYEEEE. V was cut by 2 bases and J by 1 base, with 15 bases left in between. Here the CDR3 reads CASSLRTLRSQETQYF. In DNA form, the CDR3 reads TGTGCCAGCAGCTTACGGACACTAAGAAGCCAAGAGACCCAGTACTTC.

The chain links TRBV9 to TRBJ2-5; D is perhaps TRBD2 (5 bases). The CDR3 consists of 16 residues. The V and J ends lost 2 bases and 4 bases respectively, with 18 bases between them. The germline V gene encodes CDR1 SGDLS and CDR2 YYNGEE. The CDR3 reads CASSVGYADEGETQYF. DNA of the CDR3: TGTGCCAGCAGCGTTGGCTATGCGGACGAGGGAGAGACCCAGTACTTC. Full variable domain (missing parts from reference TRBV9 and TRBJ2-5): DSGVTQTPKHLITATGQRVTLRCSPRSGDLSVYWYQQSLDQGLQFLIQYYNGEERAKGNILERFSAQQFPDLHSELNLSSLELGDSALYFCASSVGYADEGETQYFGPGTRLLVL.

The chain employs TRBV10-3 and TRBJ1-1, with D hard to call. CDR1 is ENHRY and CDR2 is SYGVKD in the germline V gene. V gave up 5 bases and J gave up 1 base, with 17 bases separating them. This CDR3 comprises 16 residues. For the CDR3, the DNA is TGTGCCATCAGTACAAAAGGAGGGCAGACGAACACTGAAGCTTTCTTT. Translating gives CAISTKGGQTNTEAFF.

The rearrangement joins TRBV10-3 to TRBJ1-4; 9 nucleotides line up with TRBD1. The V gene end was trimmed by 6 bases and the J gene end by 8 bases; junction bases not matched to a gene: 10. The CDR3 runs 15 residues. Germline lookup yields CDR1 ENHRY and CDR2 SYGVKD. This chain's CDR3 is CAIRASGTGPEKLFF. The CDR3 DNA sequence: TGTGCCATCAGGGCCTCCGGGACAGGGCCAGAAAAACTGTTTTTT.

In this sample, this clone turned up once. V usage is TRBV7-2 and J usage is TRBJ2-1, with 7 bases aligning to TRBD2. Losses at the gene ends were 4 bases for V and 4 bases for J; bases not matched to a gene: 4. The CDR3 runs 14 residues. The germline V gene has CDR1 SGHTA and CDR2 FQGNSA. The CDR3 sequence is CASSSYGGYNEQFF. CDR3 nucleotide sequence: TGTGCCAGCAGCTCTTACGGGGGGTACAATGAGCAGTTCTTC.

The chain employs TRBV27 and TRBJ2-3; 11 bases match TRBD2. CDR3 size: 18 residues. Germline CDR1 reads MNHEY; CDR2 reads SMNVEV (reference sequence). The J segment lost 6 bases and the V segment lost 3 bases, leaving 14 bases of the junction unmatched. CDR3 coding DNA: TGTGCCAGCAGTTTGACCCTCCCGTTAGCGGGAGGGGATGATACGCAGTATTTT. Protein: CASSLTLPLAGGDDTQYF.

This clone was detected a few times. The V call is TRBV6-5, the J call TRBJ1-2, with 8 bases lining up with TRBD1. Germline trimming cut 0 bases from V and 8 bases from J; bases unmatched to any gene: 5. Germline assignment: CDR1 MNHEY and CDR2 SVGAGI. The CDR3 spans 14 residues. CDR3 region: CASSYSSGQGGYTF. CDR3 coding DNA: TGTGCCAGCAGTTACTCGAGTGGACAGGGAGGCTACACCTTC.

CDR3 residues: CASSLSYDSAYEQYF. CDR3 in DNA: TGTGCCAGCAGCTTGTCGTATGACAGTGCCTACGAGCAGTACTTC. This chain uses TRBV5-6 with TRBJ2-7; D possibly corresponds to TRBD1 (5 bases). Germline assignment: CDR1 SGHDT and CDR2 YYEEEE. The CDR3 sequence is 15 residues long. Trimming took 1 base from V and 2 from J, leaving 13 bases between them.

A word on this clone: An end of the junction differs from the germline gene, which may be a read error. V is TRBV7-9 and J is TRBJ1-3, with a weak D call TRBD1 (6 bases). Germline loops: CDR1 SEHNR, CDR2 FQNEAQ (reference sequence). The CDR3 runs to 16 residues. The CDR3 is CAGSTRTGDTGNTIYF. The DNA for the CDR3 is TGTGCCGGCAGCACCCGAACCGGGGACACTGGAAACACCATATATTTT.

V is TRBV9 and J is TRBJ2-4; TRBD1 matches 9 bases. After removal of 3 bases from V and 0 bases from J, the junction contained 7 bases not matched to a gene. This CDR3 contains 17 residues. Germline-derived CDR1 and CDR2 are SGDLS and YYNGEE. The CDR3 nucleotides read TGTGCCAGCAGCGGAGGACAGGGGACCTTAGCCAAAAACATTCAGTACTTC. Its translation is CASSGGQGTLAKNIQYF.

The chain uses TRBV6-6 and TRBJ2-2, with D perhaps TRBD1 (6 bases). The V end was cut by 6 bases, the J end by 3 bases, with 17 bases between. The CDR3 covers 16 residues. CDR1 and CDR2 from the germline V gene are MNHNY and SVGAGI (reference sequence). In DNA, the CDR3 is TGTGCCAGCAGAGATGACAGGTCCTCGGACACCGGGGAGCTGTTTTTT. This codes for CASRDDRSSDTGELFF.

The chain joins TRBV14 to TRBJ1-1, with D possibly TRBD1 on 6 matching bases. Germline V gene sequence: CDR1 SGHDN, CDR2 FVKESK. V was clipped by 5 bases and J by 0 bases, with 16 bases between them. CDR3 size: 16 residues. DNA of the CDR3: TGTGCCAGCAGCTCGCGGACAGCCTACATGAACACTGAAGCTTTCTTT. Its protein product is CASSSRTAYMNTEAFF.

The chain recombines TRBV28 with TRBJ2-6; a weak D match, TRBD2 (6 bases). This CDR3 is 18 amino acids long. From germline, CDR1 is MDHEN and CDR2 SYDVKM. Trimming shortened V by 7 bases and J by 0 bases, and 19 bases separated the two germline ends. The CDR3 sequence is CASTSRGGKNSGANVLTF. CDR3 DNA sequence: TGTGCCAGCACCTCTCGAGGAGGGAAGAACTCTGGGGCCAACGTCCTGACTTTC.

V and J are TRBV5-1 and TRBJ1-2; tentative D call: TRBD1 (5 bases). Trimming took 1 base from V and 6 from J, leaving 16 bases between them. The CDR3 runs to 15 residues. Germline loops: CDR1 SGHRS, CDR2 YFSETQ. CDR3 sequence reads: CASSLQGSLSDGYTF. CDR3 DNA sequence: TGCGCCAGCAGCTTGCAGGGTTCCTTATCGGATGGCTACACCTTC. Variable domain in full (rest from reference TRBV5-1 and TRBJ1-2): KAGVTQTPRYLIKTRGQQVTLSCSPISGHRSVSWYQQTPGQGLQFLFEYFSETQRNKGNFPGRFSGRQFSNSRSEMNVSTLELGDSALYLCASSLQGSLSDGYTFGSGTRLTVV.

CDR3 amino acids: CASSSPTGAAEAFF. CDR3 DNA: TGTGCCAGCAGTTCCCCAACAGGGGCGGCTGAAGCTTTCTTT. The chain has TRBV28 and TRBJ1-1, with 7 nucleotides matching TRBD1. With V trimmed by 4 bases and J by 6 bases, 8 bases remained unmatched. There are 14 residues in the CDR3. Per the germline V gene, CDR1 is MDHEN and CDR2 is SYDVKM.

The J gene is TRBJ2-3, the V gene TRBV28, with D possibly matching TRBD2 (6 bases). Germline CDR1 reads MDHEN; CDR2 reads SYDVKM. V was pared by 8 bases and J by 2 bases, with 26 bases between. CDR3 length equals 18 residues. For the CDR3, the DNA is TGTGCCAGCCAACAACCGCCGGGGGATGGGGGGAACACAGATACGCAGTATTTT. Amino acid sequence: CASQQPPGDGGNTDTQYF.

This clone was seen once. This rearrangement joins TRBV7-2 to TRBJ2-3; weak D call: TRBD2 (6 bases). CDR3 length equals 15 residues. Trimming pared 2 bases from V and 1 base from J, leaving 10 bases between. Germline-derived CDR1 and CDR2 are SGHTA and FQGNSA. The CDR3 DNA reads TGTGCCAGCAGCTTAACCGGCGGGGGCACAGATACGCAGTATTTT. This codes for CASSLTGGGTDTQYF.

The rearrangement uses TRBV29-1 and TRBJ1-1, with 9 bases lining up with TRBD1. CDR1 is SQVTM, CDR2 ANQGSEA, per germline. This CDR3 contains 15 residues. The junction had 6 bases not matched to a gene; V was cut back by 4 bases and J by 0 bases. CDR3 DNA: TGCAGCGTTGGGGGGACAGGGCTTTTGAACACTGAAGCTTTCTTT. It codes for CSVGGTGLLNTEAFF.